These 7 T cell receptor beta chains were sequenced from one sample in a study of response to subunit inactivated influenza vaccine. Via MiXCR, TCRdb re-called the RT-PCR reads, giving one row per CDR3 protein. The sample lists about 540,000 distinct CDR3 sequences, around 21% seen once, with around 2.8% in the top ten. This sample also appeared in a second study, on T cells expressing NK-cell markers. This second report adds: UMIs accompanied the 5'RACE template switching by which TCR beta cDNA was made.

Sample: CD4+ T cells sorted from PBMCs, taken about 11 days after vaccination. These receptors all come from a man aged 45-60 years who received an inactivated influenza vaccine.

The chain links TRBV29-1 to TRBJ2-7, with D perhaps matching TRBD2 (5 bases). The CDR3 runs to 14 residues. Germline V CDR1 and CDR2: SQVTM, ANQGSEA. With 2 bases removed from V and 1 base from J, the gap between germline ends came to 12 bases. Here the CDR3 reads CSVETPPGSYEQYF. In DNA form, the CDR3 reads TGCAGCGTTGAAACACCCCCGGGATCCTACGAGCAGTACTTC.

This clonotype turned up a few times. V is TRBV12-3 or TRBV12-4 and J is TRBJ2-2; D could derive from TRBD1 or TRBD2 (7 bases each). The CDR3 totals 18 residues. Trimming left V 3 bases short and J 0 bases short, with 17 bases between. The CDR3 here is CASSFGRGGFANTGELFF. In DNA form, the CDR3 reads TGTGCCAGCAGTTTCGGCAGGGGGGGGTTCGCGAACACCGGGGAGCTGTTTTTT.

The chain employs TRBV7-3 and TRBJ2-1; no firm D call. CDR3 length: 12 amino acids. Germline V gene lookup returns CDR1 SGHTA and CDR2 FQGTGA. V was cut by 5 bases and J by 9 bases, with 11 bases left in between. The CDR3 loop is CASSLPAGEQFF. CDR3 nucleotide sequence: TGTGCCAGCAGCCTGCCCGCCGGTGAGCAGTTCTTC.

The chain combines TRBV27 with TRBJ2-5; tentatively, D is TRBD1 (6 bases). Germline lookup yields CDR1 MNHEY and CDR2 SMNVEV (reference sequence). The CDR3 loop spans 20 amino acids. V dropped 2 bases and J dropped 2 bases, with 27 bases sitting between them. CDR3 sequence (DNA): TGTGCCAGCAGTTTACGTCGCCCAGGGGTGAGGTATTGGGTTCAAGAGACCCAGTACTTC. It yields the protein CASSLRRPGVRYWVQETQYF.

The sample holds a few counts of this clonotype. The genes are TRBV5-1 and TRBJ2-2; 8 bases map to TRBD1. The V segment lost 3 bases and the J segment 5 bases; nucleotides outside the gene matches: 6. The germline V gene encodes CDR1 SGHRS and CDR2 YFSETQ. The CDR3 is 15 amino acids. The CDR3 region is CASSSDRVGTGELFF. The CDR3 bases are TGCGCCAGCAGCTCGGACAGGGTGGGAACCGGGGAGCTGTTTTTT.

The V and J genes are TRBV20-1 and TRBJ2-2; D remains ambiguous. From germline, CDR1 is DFQATT and CDR2 SNEGSKA (reference sequence). The CDR3 spans 13 residues. The V end was cut by 5 bases, the J end by 2 bases, with 9 bases between. CDR3: CSAHWSNTGELFF. The CDR3 coding sequence is TGCAGTGCTCATTGGTCCAACACCGGGGAGCTGTTTTTT.

This clonotype was detected only a few times. The chain uses TRBV24-1 and TRBJ1-1; possible D gene TRBD1, 5 bases. The CDR3 has 13 residues. Germline assignment: CDR1 KGHDR and CDR2 SFDVKD. V shed 5 bases and J shed 7 bases, with 13 bases lying between them. As DNA, the CDR3 is TGTGCCACCAGTGGGGCCCAGGGTCGTGAAGCTTTCTTT. Translated, it gives CATSGAQGREAFF.